Detailed here is one TCR beta chain. In the authors' methods: Estimation of nucleated cell counts relied on the amplification of reference gene primers. Produced via immunoSEQ multiplex PCR; TCRdb's table is partial and in-frame only. From that table come the V and J calls and clone size; the DNA was used to work out D and trimming. Among fewer than 350,000 clones, approximately 85% were seen once, and the ten largest hold less than 2.5%. All enrollees were about 18 to 100 years old and from 24 US areas. This entry is derived from a study of blood T cell repertoires in COVID-19. Study context: COVID-19 samples from acute and convalescent phases originated in the United States, Italy and Spain. In each case, the material was cDNA or gDNA derived from T cells, B-cell-depleted T cells, or PBMCs.

The V and J ends lost 3 bases and 5 bases, in that order; junction bases with no gene match: 6. This CDR3 comprises 15 residues. Germline V lookup: CDR1 SGHTA, CDR2 FQGNSA. This TCR derives from a man aged 25-40 years who had recovered from COVID-19. The chain combines TRBV7-2 with TRBJ2-7; the match to TRBD1 covers 11 bases. The specimen was PBMCs or T cells enriched from blood (not recorded which). The CDR3 region has the DNA TGTGCCAGCAGCTTGAGTGGACAGGGGGCCCACGAGCAGTACTTC. Its translation: CASSLSGQGAHEQYF.